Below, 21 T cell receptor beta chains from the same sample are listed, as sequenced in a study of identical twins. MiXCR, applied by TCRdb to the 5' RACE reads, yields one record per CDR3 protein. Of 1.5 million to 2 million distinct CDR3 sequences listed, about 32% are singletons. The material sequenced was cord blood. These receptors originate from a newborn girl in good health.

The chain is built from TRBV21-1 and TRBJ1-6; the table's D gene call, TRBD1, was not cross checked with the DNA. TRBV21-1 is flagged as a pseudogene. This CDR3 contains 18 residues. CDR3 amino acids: CASSQKVCQGADNSPLHF. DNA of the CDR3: TGTGCCAGCAGCCAAAAAGTGTGTCAGGGGGCAGATAATTCACCCCTCCACTTT.

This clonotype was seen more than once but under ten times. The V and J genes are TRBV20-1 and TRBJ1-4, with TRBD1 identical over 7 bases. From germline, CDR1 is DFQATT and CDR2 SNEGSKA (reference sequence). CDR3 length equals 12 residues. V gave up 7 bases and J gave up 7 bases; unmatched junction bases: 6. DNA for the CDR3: TGCAGTGGTCGACAGGGCCGTGAAAAACTGTTTTTT. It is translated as CSGRQGREKLFF.

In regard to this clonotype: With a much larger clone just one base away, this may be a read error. The CDR3 protein is CATSTYNEQFF. The DNA of the CDR3 is TGTGCCACCAGTACCTACAATGAGCAGTTCTTC. This chain connects TRBV24-1 to TRBJ2-1; no clear D. Trimming cost V 6 bases and J 2 bases, with 1 base left between them. Germline-derived CDR1 and CDR2 are KGHDR and SFDVKD. The CDR3 covers 11 residues.

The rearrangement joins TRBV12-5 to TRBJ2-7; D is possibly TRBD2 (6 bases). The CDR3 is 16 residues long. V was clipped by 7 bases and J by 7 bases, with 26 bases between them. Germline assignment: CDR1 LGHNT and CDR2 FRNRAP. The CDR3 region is CASAHLGTLSYNEQYF. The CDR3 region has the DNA TGTGCTAGTGCCCACTTGGGGACTCTTAGTTACAATGAGCAGTACTTC.

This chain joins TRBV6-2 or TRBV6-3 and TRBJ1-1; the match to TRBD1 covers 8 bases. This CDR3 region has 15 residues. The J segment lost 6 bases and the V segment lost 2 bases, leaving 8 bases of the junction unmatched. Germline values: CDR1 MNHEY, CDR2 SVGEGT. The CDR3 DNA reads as TGTGCCAGCAGTTACCGGGACAGGCGAATCGCTGAAGCTTTCTTT. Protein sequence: CASSYRDRRIAEAFF.

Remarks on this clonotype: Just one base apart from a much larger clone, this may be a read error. The DNA for the CDR3 is TGTGCCAGCATCCCGACTAGCGGACACCTGTTCAATGAGCAGTTCTTC. Protein sequence: CASIPTSGHLFNEQFF. This sequence joins TRBV28 and TRBJ2-1, with 9 bases identical to TRBD2. The CDR3 runs 16 residues. The ends lost 7 bases at V and 6 bases at J; junction bases unmatched: 13. From germline, CDR1 is MDHEN and CDR2 SYDVKM.

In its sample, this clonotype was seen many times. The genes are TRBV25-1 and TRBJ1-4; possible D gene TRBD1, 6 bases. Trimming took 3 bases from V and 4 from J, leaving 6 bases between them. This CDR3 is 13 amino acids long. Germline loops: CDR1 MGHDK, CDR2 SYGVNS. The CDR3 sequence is CASSDRGNEKLFF. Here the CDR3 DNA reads TGTGCCAGCAGTGACAGGGGTAATGAAAAACTGTTTTTT.

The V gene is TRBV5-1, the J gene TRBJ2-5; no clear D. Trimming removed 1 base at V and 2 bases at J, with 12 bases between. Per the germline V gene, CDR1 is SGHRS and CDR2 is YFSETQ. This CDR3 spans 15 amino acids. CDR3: CASSLRSLLQETQYF. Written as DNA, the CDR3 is TGCGCCAGCAGCTTGAGGAGCCTCCTACAAGAGACCCAGTACTTC.

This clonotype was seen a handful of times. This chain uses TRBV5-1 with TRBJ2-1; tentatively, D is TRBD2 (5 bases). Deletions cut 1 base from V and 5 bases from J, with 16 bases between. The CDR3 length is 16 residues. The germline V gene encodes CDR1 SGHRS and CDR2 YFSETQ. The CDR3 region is CASSLSSGGSNNEQFF. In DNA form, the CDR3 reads TGCGCCAGCAGCTTGTCCTCCGGAGGATCGAACAATGAGCAGTTCTTC.

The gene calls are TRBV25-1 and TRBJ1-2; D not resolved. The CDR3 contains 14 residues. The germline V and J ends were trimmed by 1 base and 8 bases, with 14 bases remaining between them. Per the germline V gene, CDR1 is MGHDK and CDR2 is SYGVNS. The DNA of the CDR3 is TGTGCCAGCAGTGAATTGGGATACGGGAACGGCTACACCTTC. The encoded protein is CASSELGYGNGYTF.

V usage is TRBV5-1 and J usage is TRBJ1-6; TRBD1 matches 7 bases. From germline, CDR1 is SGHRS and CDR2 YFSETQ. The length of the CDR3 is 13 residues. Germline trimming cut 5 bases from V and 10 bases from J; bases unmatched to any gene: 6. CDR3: CASRDRVWSPLHF. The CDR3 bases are TGCGCCAGCAGAGACAGGGTTTGGTCACCCCTCCACTTT.

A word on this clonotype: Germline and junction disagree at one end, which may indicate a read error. CDR3 nucleotides: TGTGCTAGCAGCTTGGGCCAAGAGGCGTACGAGCAGTACTTC. Its protein is CASSLGQEAYEQYF. The chain is built from TRBV7-7 and TRBJ2-5; D uncertain. The end of the DNA fits TRBJ2-7 better, so the J call may be wrong. The germline V gene encodes CDR1 SSHAT and CDR2 FNYEAQ (reference sequence). This CDR3 is built from 14 residues.

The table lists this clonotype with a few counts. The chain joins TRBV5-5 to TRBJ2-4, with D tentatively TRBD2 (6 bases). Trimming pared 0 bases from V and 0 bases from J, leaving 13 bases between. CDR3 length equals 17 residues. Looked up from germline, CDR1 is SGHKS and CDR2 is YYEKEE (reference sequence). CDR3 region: CASSLVLAMRAKNIQYF. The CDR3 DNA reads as TGTGCCAGCAGCTTGGTGCTAGCGATGAGAGCCAAAAACATTCAGTACTTC.

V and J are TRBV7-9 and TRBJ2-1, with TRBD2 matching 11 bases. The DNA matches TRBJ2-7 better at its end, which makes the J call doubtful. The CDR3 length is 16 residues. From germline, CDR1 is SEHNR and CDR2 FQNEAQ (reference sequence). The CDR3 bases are TGTGCCAGCAGCACTACTAGCGGGAGCCGCTACAATGAGCAGTACTTC. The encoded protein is CASSTTSGSRYNEQYF.

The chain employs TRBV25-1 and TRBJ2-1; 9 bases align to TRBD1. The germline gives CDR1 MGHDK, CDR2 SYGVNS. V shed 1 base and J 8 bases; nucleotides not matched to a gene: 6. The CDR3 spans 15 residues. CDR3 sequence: CASSESLDRGHEQFF. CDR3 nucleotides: TGTGCCAGCAGTGAATCCCTGGACAGGGGTCATGAGCAGTTCTTC.

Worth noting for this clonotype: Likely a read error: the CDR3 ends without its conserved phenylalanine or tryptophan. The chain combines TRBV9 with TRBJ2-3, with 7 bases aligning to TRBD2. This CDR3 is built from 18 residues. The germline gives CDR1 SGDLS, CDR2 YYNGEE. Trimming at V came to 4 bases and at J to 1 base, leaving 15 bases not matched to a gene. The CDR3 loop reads CASSPDDRDYLRTDTQYC. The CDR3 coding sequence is TGTGCCAGCAGCCCTGACGACCGGGACTACCTCCGCACAGATACGCAGTATTGT.

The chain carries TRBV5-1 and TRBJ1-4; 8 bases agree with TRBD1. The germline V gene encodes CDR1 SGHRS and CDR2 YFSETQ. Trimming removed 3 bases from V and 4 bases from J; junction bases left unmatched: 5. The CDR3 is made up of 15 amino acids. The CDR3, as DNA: TGCGCCAGCAGCTCATGGGACAGGTTTAATGAAAAACTGTTTTTT. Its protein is CASSSWDRFNEKLFF.

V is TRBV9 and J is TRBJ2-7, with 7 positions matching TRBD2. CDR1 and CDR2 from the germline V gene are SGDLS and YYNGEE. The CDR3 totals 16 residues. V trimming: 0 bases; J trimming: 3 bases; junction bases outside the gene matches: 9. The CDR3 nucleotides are TGTGCCAGCAGCGTAGAGGAATACGGGAGGCGCTACGAGCAGTACTTC. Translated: CASSVEEYGRRYEQYF.

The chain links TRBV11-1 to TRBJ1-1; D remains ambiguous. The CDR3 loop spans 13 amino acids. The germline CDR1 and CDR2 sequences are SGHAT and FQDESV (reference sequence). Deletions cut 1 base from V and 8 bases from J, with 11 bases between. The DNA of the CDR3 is TGTGCCAGCAGCTTAGGGCCCCCAGACGAAGCTTTCTTT. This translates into CASSLGPPDEAFF. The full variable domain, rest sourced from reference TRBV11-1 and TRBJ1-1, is EAEVAQSPRYKITEKSQAVAFWCDPISGHATLYWYRQILGQGPELLVQFQDESVVDDSQLPKDRFSAERLKGVDSTLKIQPAELGDSAMYLCASSLGPPDEAFFGQGTRLTVV.

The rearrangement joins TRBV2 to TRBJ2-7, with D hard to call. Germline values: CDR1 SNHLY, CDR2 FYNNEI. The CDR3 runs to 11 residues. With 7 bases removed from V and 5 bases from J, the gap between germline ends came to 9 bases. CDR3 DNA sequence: TGTGCCAGCACCCTCCTTAACGAGCAGTACTTC. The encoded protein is CASTLLNEQYF.

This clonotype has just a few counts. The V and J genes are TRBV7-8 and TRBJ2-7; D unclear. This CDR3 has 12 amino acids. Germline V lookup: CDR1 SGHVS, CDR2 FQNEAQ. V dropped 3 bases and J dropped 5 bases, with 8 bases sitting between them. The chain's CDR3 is CASSFGIDEQYF. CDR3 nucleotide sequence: TGTGCCAGCAGCTTTGGGATAGACGAGCAGTACTTC. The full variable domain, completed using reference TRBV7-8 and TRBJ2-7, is GAGVSQSPRYKVAKRGQDVALRCDPISGHVSLFWYQQALGQGPEFLTYFQNEAQLDKSGLPSDRFFAERPEGSVSTLKIQRTQQEDSAVYLCASSFGIDEQYFGPGTRLTVT.